This T cell receptor (beta chain) was recorded in a study of T cell responses to AZD1222 COVID-19 vaccine. Study findings and constraints: White British people made up most donors, females outnumbered males, and clonal diversity was possibly underestimated.

Concerning this clone: What it recognizes is unknown.

Germline-derived CDR1 and CDR2 are LGHNT and FRNRAP. Trimming took 1 base from V and 7 from J, leaving 14 bases between them. This CDR3 region has 16 residues. The repertoire was sequenced with immunoSEQ multiplex PCR; TCRdb's copy has only in-frame clones and lacks some. Among about 97,000 clones, around nine tenths were seen once, and the ten largest hold about 2.8%. The sequencing used peripheral blood, collected on day 0 of AZD1222 vaccination. The chain combines TRBV12-5 with TRBJ1-6; D gene uncertain. The sequence derives from an adult in good health. In DNA, the CDR3 is TGTGCTAGTGGTTTGGGCCAGCTCGTACCCAATTCACCCCTCCACTTT. It specifies CASGLGQLVPNSPLHF.